These 5 T cell receptor beta chains were sequenced from one sample in a study of cytomegalovirus exposure and HLA in healthy donors. PCR primers comprised 60 Vbeta and 13 Jbeta primers. TCRdb's table, derived via immunoSEQ multiplex PCR, lists solely in-frame clones and lacks some. The repertoire holds approximately 150,000 clones, roughly 75% seen once, with just under 5% in the top ten. The specimen was PBMCs. Receptor source: a male donor in good health and CMV-seronegative.

The DNA for the CDR3 is TGTGCCAGCAGTTTAGACAGTCCGACTCTCAATGAGCAGTTCTTC. As protein: CASSLDSPTLNEQFF. This chain uses TRBV27 with TRBJ2-1; the D gene is possibly TRBD1 (5 bases). The CDR3 extends over 15 amino acids. V was cut by 2 bases and J by 6 bases, with 14 bases left in between. Germline CDR1 reads MNHEY; CDR2 reads SMNVEV (reference sequence).

The chain recombines TRBV6-5 with TRBJ1-2, with D maybe TRBD1 (5 bases). There are 15 residues in the CDR3. Germline V gene sequence: CDR1 MNHEY, CDR2 SVGAGI. Trimming took 1 base from V and 3 from J, leaving 12 bases between them. This CDR3 reads CASSYLAGHYYGYTF. The CDR3, as DNA: TGTGCCAGCAGTTACTTGGCCGGACATTACTATGGCTACACCTTC.

The V and J genes are TRBV28 and TRBJ1-2, with 7 bases lining up with TRBD1. With 11 bases clipped from V and 2 bases from J, the junction kept 2 bases outside the gene matches. This CDR3 region has 11 residues. Germline CDR1 is MDHEN and CDR2 is SYDVKM. Here the CDR3 DNA reads TGTGCCCTACAGGGGAACTATGGCTACACCTTC. Its translation: CALQGNYGYTF.

The rearrangement uses TRBV5-1 and TRBJ2-7, with 9 bases matching TRBD1. The CDR3 sequence is 15 residues long. The germline CDR1 and CDR2 sequences are SGHRS and YFSETQ. The V gene end was trimmed by 4 bases and the J gene end by 4 bases; junction bases not matched to a gene: 9. CDR3 nucleotide sequence: TGCGCCAGCAGCCCCTCGCGAGACAGGGGGTACGAGCAGTACTTC. Its protein product is CASSPSRDRGYEQYF.

Concerning this clone itself: Germline is not matched at one junction end, which may reflect a read error. Different DNA sequences within this sample yield the same CDR3. The gene calls are TRBV7-6 and TRBJ1-3; D is uncertain. The CDR3 contains 14 residues. The V gene's germline CDR1 is SGHVS and CDR2 FNYEAQ. The CDR3 bases are TGTGCCAGCAGTTTAGGAGGGCCTGGAAACACCATATATTTT. Translated: CASSLGGPGNTIYF.